The sample holds a few counts of the clone carrying this TCR beta chain. This entry comes from a study of response to subunit inactivated influenza vaccine. Germline V gene lookup returns CDR1 SGDLS and CDR2 YYNGEE. The trim removed 3 bases at V and 3 bases at J, leaving 8 bases unmatched. The length of the CDR3 is 16 residues. One entry per CDR3 protein, called by TCRdb with MiXCR from the RT-PCR reads. The sample shows 610,000 or so distinct CDR3 sequences, 12% to 15% of them seen only once. The receptor's source is a man in his forties or fifties who received an inactivated influenza vaccine. The chain recombines TRBV9 with TRBJ1-1, with TRBD1 identical over 10 bases. The material was PBMCs from blood, obtained approximately 13 days after vaccination. The CDR3 spells CASSEGTGALYTEAFF. In nucleotides, the CDR3 is TGTGCCAGCAGCGAGGGGACAGGGGCCCTATACACTGAAGCTTTCTTT.